This is a list of T cell receptor beta chains from one sample in a study of CD8 T cells in Susac syndrome. TCRdb ran MiXCR on the immunoSEQ multiplex PCR reads and lists one entry per CDR3 protein. The table lists about 130,000 distinct CDR3 sequences, around nine tenths of them singletons. Sequencing was performed on CD8+ T cells from PBMCs. The receptor source for this set is a human donor with multiple sclerosis. CDR3s include the opening cysteine and the closing phenylalanine or tryptophan. The D gene is left open where the match is weak. Expanded clones are given a class, and other clones once, few, many or no size at all.

abundance,j_gene,v_gene,d_gene,CDR3aa,CDR3nt
.,TRBJ2-7,TRBV9,.,CASSAFSGPSPNYEQYF,TGTGCCAGCAGCGCGTTTTCGGGACCCTCCCCTAACTACGAGCAGTACTTC
.,TRBJ2-7,TRBV29-1,.,CSATLGVNEQYF,TGCAGCGCCACTCTGGGGGTCAACGAGCAGTACTTC
.,TRBJ1-1,TRBV7-9,.,CATAWGVEAFF,TGTGCCACCGCCTGGGGGGTTGAAGCTTTCTTT
.,TRBJ2-2,TRBV19,.,CAIGEENTGELFF,TGTGCCATCGGGGAGGAAAACACCGGGGAGCTGTTTTTT
.,TRBJ2-5,TRBV13,TRBD1,CASSYTGGEETQYF,TGTGCCAGCAGTTACACAGGGGGCGAAGAGACCCAGTACTTC
.,TRBJ2-1,TRBV19,TRBD2,CASSSTRLAEPQEQFF,TGTGCCAGTAGTTCCACCCGACTAGCGGAGCCCCAAGAGCAGTTCTTC
.,TRBJ2-7,TRBV13,.,CASSSLQVAYEQYF,TGTGCCAGCAGCTCCCTACAGGTAGCCTACGAGCAGTACTTC
.,TRBJ2-3,TRBV5-1,.,CASSLSEHTDTQYF,TGCGCCAGCAGCTTGTCGGAACACACAGATACGCAGTATTTT
.,TRBJ1-1,TRBV5-1,.,CASSLVGLMNTEAFF,TGCGCCAGCAGCTTGGTAGGTCTCATGAACACTGAAGCTTTCTTT
.,TRBJ2-7,TRBV20-1,.,CSAPIGDYEQYF,TGCAGTGCTCCGATTGGTGACTACGAGCAGTACTTC
.,TRBJ2-7,TRBV7-2,.,CASSSLLGHYEQYF,TGTGCCAGCAGCTCTTTACTAGGCCACTACGAGCAGTACTTC
few,TRBJ2-7,TRBV29-1,.,CSVEQGGSYEQYF,TGCAGCGTTGAACAGGGAGGATCCTACGAGCAGTACTTC
.,TRBJ1-1,TRBV20-1,.,CSATPFLLGKPEAFF,TGCAGTGCCACCCCCTTTTTGCTCGGCAAACCCGAAGCTTTCTTT
.,TRBJ2-2,TRBV27,TRBD2,CASSRTSGMAGELFF,TGTGCCAGCAGCCGGACTAGCGGGATGGCCGGGGAGCTGTTTTTT
.,TRBJ2-7,TRBV29-1,TRBD1,CSVDAGTETRNEQYF,TGCAGCGTCGACGCCGGGACAGAGACCCGAAACGAGCAGTACTTC
.,TRBJ1-2,TRBV7-8,TRBD1,CASSLGTGTYGYTF,TGTGCCAGCAGCTTAGGGACAGGGACCTATGGCTACACCTTC
once,TRBJ2-2,TRBV27,.,CASSQEVDTGELFF,TGTGCCAGCAGTCAAGAGGTAGACACCGGGGAGCTGTTTTTT
.,TRBJ2-7,TRBV19,TRBD1,CASGTVYEQYF,TGTGCCAGCGGGACAGTCTACGAGCAGTACTTC
.,TRBJ2-7,TRBV6-5,.,CASSYGSEQYF,TGTGCCAGCAGTTACGGAAGCGAGCAGTACTTC
.,TRBJ1-5,TRBV10-3,.,CAISESYRAPEQPQHF,TGTGCCATCAGTGAGAGTTACAGGGCCCCTGAACAGCCCCAGCATTTT
.,TRBJ1-5,TRBV20-1,.,CSASEGGPNQPQHF,TGCAGTGCTTCCGAGGGAGGGCCGAATCAGCCCCAGCATTTT
once,TRBJ2-7,TRBV29-1,TRBD1,CSVTTGALLYEQYF,TGCAGCGTTACGACAGGGGCCCTTCTTTACGAGCAGTACTTC
.,TRBJ2-7,TRBV4-2,.,CASSQAPMSSYEQYF,TGTGCCAGCAGCCAAGCTCCTATGAGCTCCTACGAGCAGTACTTC
.,TRBJ2-5,TRBV3-1,.,CASSQPYQETQYF,TGTGCCAGCAGCCAACCCTACCAAGAGACCCAGTACTTC
.,TRBJ2-1,TRBV13,.,CASSLGAGRDNEQFF,TGTGCCAGCAGCTTGGGAGCGGGTAGAGACAATGAGCAGTTCTTC
.,TRBJ1-1,TRBV27,.,CASSDGGGRPEAFF,TGTGCCAGCAGTGACGGGGGCGGTCGGCCTGAAGCTTTCTTT
.,TRBJ1-1,TRBV7-9,.,CASSLVVTAEAFF,TGTGCCAGCAGCTTAGTGGTGACAGCAGAAGCTTTCTTT
.,TRBJ2-1,TRBV5-6,.,CASSFNFYNEQFF,TGTGCCAGCAGCTTTAACTTCTACAATGAGCAGTTCTTC
.,TRBJ1-1,TRBV30,.,CAWSVGGTTEAFF,TGTGCCTGGAGTGTGGGGGGCACCACTGAAGCTTTCTTT
.,TRBJ2-5,TRBV6-6,.,CASSPDNPRETQYF,TGTGCCAGCAGCCCGGACAACCCCCGAGAGACCCAGTACTTC
.,TRBJ2-5,TRBV6-1,TRBD2,CASSTLLAGERETQYF,TGTGCCAGCAGTACCCTACTAGCGGGAGAAAGGGAGACCCAGTACTTC
.,TRBJ2-4,TRBV15,TRBD1,CATSIPGQGYANIQYF,TGTGCCACCAGCATACCGGGACAGGGGTACGCAAACATTCAGTACTTC
.,TRBJ2-5,TRBV20-1,TRBD2,CSASLFLAGDYQETQYF,TGCAGTGCTTCTCTCTTCCTAGCGGGGGATTACCAAGAGACCCAGTACTTC
.,TRBJ1-1,TRBV6-5,.,CASSYSLGLNTEAFF,TGTGCCAGCAGTTACTCCTTGGGACTGAACACTGAAGCTTTCTTT
once,TRBJ1-1,TRBV7-9,.,CASSSPDEAFF,TGTGCCAGCAGCTCCCCTGACGAAGCTTTCTTT
.,TRBJ2-7,TRBV19,TRBD1,CASAGGQSYEQYF,TGTGCCAGTGCAGGGGGACAGTCCTACGAGCAGTACTTC
.,TRBJ2-5,TRBV28,.,CASSKVGSQETQYF,TGTGCCAGCAGTAAGGTGGGGTCCCAAGAGACCCAGTACTTC
once,TRBJ1-2,TRBV20-1,.,CSPQEGYTF,TGCAGTCCTCAGGAGGGCTACACCTTC
once,TRBJ2-5,TRBV6-5,.,CASSYSGTKETQYF,TGTGCCAGCAGTTACTCAGGGACAAAAGAGACCCAGTACTTC
.,TRBJ2-7,TRBV29-1,.,CSATDETLSTHEQYF,TGCAGCGCTACGGACGAAACCCTATCCACCCACGAGCAGTACTTC
few,TRBJ2-1,TRBV5-4,TRBD2,CASSPAGGSSYNEQFF,TGTGCCAGCAGCCCCGCTGGCGGGAGCTCCTACAATGAGCAGTTCTTC
.,TRBJ2-1,TRBV24-1,TRBD2,CATSDPAGGYNEQFF,TGTGCCACCAGTGACCCTGCGGGAGGATACAATGAGCAGTTCTTC
.,TRBJ2-7,TRBV29-1,TRBD1,CSFDRGDYEQYF,TGCAGCTTTGACAGGGGGGACTACGAGCAGTACTTC
.,TRBJ2-3,TRBV29-1,.,CSLLGTDTQYF,TGCAGCCTGCTAGGAACAGATACGCAGTATTTT
.,TRBJ2-7,TRBV4-1,TRBD1,CASSLDRGHEQYF,TGCGCCAGCAGCCTTGACAGGGGGCACGAGCAGTACTTC
.,TRBJ1-2,TRBV14,TRBD1,CASSPRDRGGDYGYTF,TGTGCCAGCAGCCCCCGGGACAGGGGCGGCGACTATGGCTACACCTTC
once,TRBJ1-1,TRBV27,.,CASSPSGYTEAFF,TGTGCCAGCTCTCCCTCGGGGTACACTGAAGCTTTCTTT
.,TRBJ2-7,TRBV2,TRBD2,CASSDGLAGQDHYEQYF,TGTGCCAGCAGTGACGGATTAGCGGGCCAGGATCACTACGAGCAGTACTTC
few,TRBJ2-3,TRBV13,.,CASSLGRGTDTQYF,TGTGCCAGCAGCTTAGGCAGGGGCACAGATACGCAGTATTTT
.,TRBJ2-7,TRBV29-1,.,CSVSDSNYEQYF,TGCAGCGTTTCTGACAGTAACTACGAGCAGTACTTC